These T cell receptor beta chains were read from a single sample in a study of cytomegalovirus exposure and HLA in healthy donors. Sequencing was performed with immunoSEQ multiplex PCR; in TCRdb, only in-frame clones are kept and a portion is missing. The profile shows about 140,000 clones, approximately 80% of them singletons. The specimen was PBMCs. These receptors all come from a middle-aged woman in good health and CMV-seronegative. CDR3s include the opening cysteine and the closing phenylalanine or tryptophan. A D gene is named only where the DNA matches it firmly. Clone size is given for some rows only: seen once, a few or many times, or a class if the clone is expanded.

size: NA; J: TRBJ1-6; V: TRBV7-6; D: NA; DNA: TGTGCCAGCAGCTTAGACCCGAGATCACCCCTCCACTTT; CDR3: CASSLDPRSPLHF
size: once; J: TRBJ1-2; V: TRBV28; D: NA; DNA: TGTGCCAGCAGCCCCAGACAGATTAACTATGGCTACACCTTC; CDR3: CASSPRQINYGYTF
size: NA; J: TRBJ1-4; V: TRBV11-2; D: TRBD1; DNA: TGTGCCAGCAGCGTGGGACAGCTAACCCTTAATGAAAAACTGTTTTTT; CDR3: CASSVGQLTLNEKLFF
size: NA; J: TRBJ1-1; V: TRBV7-2; D: TRBD1; DNA: TGTGCCAGCAGCTTGACAGGGGGCCGGACTGAAGCTTTCTTT; CDR3: CASSLTGGRTEAFF
size: NA; J: TRBJ2-3; V: TRBV7-3; D: NA; DNA: TGTGCCAGCAGTCTCGGCACAGATACGCAGTATTTT; CDR3: CASSLGTDTQYF
size: NA; J: TRBJ2-7; V: TRBV27; D: TRBD1; DNA: TGTGCCAGTACAGGGGGCCCCCTCTACGAGCAGTACTTC; CDR3: CASTGGPLYEQYF
size: NA; J: TRBJ2-5; V: TRBV25-1; D: TRBD2; DNA: TGTGCCAGCAGTGAATTCCGGCTAGCGGGAGGTGGGACCCAGTACTTC; CDR3: CASSEFRLAGGGTQYF
size: NA; J: TRBJ2-1; V: TRBV4-3; D: NA; DNA: TGCGCCAGCAGCCAAGATTACCTAAGCAATGAGCAGTTCTTC; CDR3: CASSQDYLSNEQFF
size: NA; J: TRBJ2-7; V: TRBV4-2; D: NA; DNA: TGTGCCAGCAGTTACAGGGTTGGTTACGAGCAGTACTTC; CDR3: CASSYRVGYEQYF
size: NA; J: TRBJ2-2; V: TRBV7-2; D: NA; DNA: TGTGCCAGCAGCTTTACAGGGACCACCGGGGAGCTGTTTTTT; CDR3: CASSFTGTTGELFF
size: NA; J: TRBJ2-3; V: TRBV7-9; D: TRBD2; DNA: TGTTCCAGCACACTAGCGGGGGGCACAGATACGCAGTATTTT; CDR3: CSSTLAGGTDTQYF
size: NA; J: TRBJ2-5; V: TRBV7-2; D: TRBD2; DNA: TGTGCCAGCAGCTTTAGGACTAGCGGGATAGGGGAGACCCAGTACTTC; CDR3: CASSFRTSGIGETQYF
size: NA; J: TRBJ1-1; V: TRBV2; D: NA; DNA: TGTGCCAGCAGGTTGGAGCAGCGTGGCACTGAAGCTTTCTTT; CDR3: CASRLEQRGTEAFF
size: once; J: TRBJ1-1; V: TRBV28; D: NA; DNA: TGTGCCAGCAGTGTAAGGAGAGGTGAAGCTTTCTTT; CDR3: CASSVRRGEAFF
size: NA; J: TRBJ2-7; V: TRBV5-1; D: NA; DNA: TGCGCCAGCAGCCGTCTAGATAGCCAAAGCTCCTACGAGCAGTACTTC; CDR3: CASSRLDSQSSYEQYF
size: NA; J: TRBJ2-3; V: TRBV9; D: NA; DNA: TGTGCCAGCAGCGTAGATGAGTGGGGAGGAGATACGCAGTATTTT; CDR3: CASSVDEWGGDTQYF
size: NA; J: TRBJ2-1; V: TRBV27; D: NA; DNA: TGTGCCAGCAGTTTTGACGGGCCGTCGGGGGAGCAGTTCTTC; CDR3: CASSFDGPSGEQFF
size: once; J: TRBJ1-3; V: TRBV5-1; D: NA; DNA: TGCGCCAGCAGCTTGGCGGCACGAGGAGGAAACACCATATATTTT; CDR3: CASSLAARGGNTIYF
size: NA; J: TRBJ2-2; V: TRBV7-2; D: TRBD2; DNA: TGTGCCAGCAGCTTAAGGGAGGGCTTAACCGGGGAGCTGTTTTTT; CDR3: CASSLREGLTGELFF
size: NA; J: TRBJ1-1; V: TRBV2; D: NA; DNA: TGTGCCAGCATCCGCCGGGGTGGCACTGAAGCTTTCTTT; CDR3: CASIRRGGTEAFF
size: NA; J: TRBJ2-3; V: TRBV25-1; D: NA; DNA: TGTGCCACCTCCCCCGGGGATACGCAGTATTTT; CDR3: CATSPGDTQYF
size: NA; J: TRBJ2-1; V: TRBV9; D: TRBD1; DNA: TGTGCCAGCAGCCCAACGGGACAGGGGTACAATGAGCAGTTCTTC; CDR3: CASSPTGQGYNEQFF
size: NA; J: TRBJ1-4; V: TRBV18; D: NA; DNA: TGTGCCAGCTCCCCCGACAGAGCAACTAATGAAAAACTGTTTTTT; CDR3: CASSPDRATNEKLFF
size: NA; J: TRBJ1-6; V: TRBV28; D: NA; DNA: TGTGCCAGCAGTTTCAGAGGCAGGGCTAATTCACCCCTCCACTTT; CDR3: CASSFRGRANSPLHF
size: NA; J: TRBJ1-5; V: TRBV7-9; D: NA; DNA: TGTGCCAGCAGCGGCGGACAAATGAACAATCAGCCCCAGCATTTT; CDR3: CASSGGQMNNQPQHF
size: NA; J: TRBJ2-1; V: TRBV4-2; D: TRBD1; DNA: TGTGCCAGCAGCCCACGACAGGGGCCGCCCTCCGCCTCCTACAATGAGCAGTTCTTC; CDR3: CASSPRQGPPSASYNEQFF
size: NA; J: TRBJ2-1; V: TRBV4-1; D: TRBD1; DNA: TGCGCCAGCAGCTCACACTGGACAGGTTTAGAGAATGAGCAGTTCTTC; CDR3: CASSSHWTGLENEQFF
size: NA; J: TRBJ2-7; V: TRBV5-4; D: TRBD2; DNA: TGTGCCAGCAGCTCTAGGAATAGCGGGAGTTACGAGCAGTACTTC; CDR3: CASSSRNSGSYEQYF
size: NA; J: TRBJ2-3; V: TRBV12-5; D: TRBD1; DNA: TGTGCTAGTGGTTTCGGGACAGGGTGGTCAGATACGCAGTATTTT; CDR3: CASGFGTGWSDTQYF
size: NA; J: TRBJ1-1; V: TRBV5-4; D: TRBD1; DNA: TGTGCCAGCAGCATCGACAGGGGGAACACTGAAGCTTTCTTT; CDR3: CASSIDRGNTEAFF
size: NA; J: TRBJ2-1; V: TRBV6-5; D: NA; DNA: TGTGCCAGCACCCCAGGGAACTCCTACAATGAGCAGTTCTTC; CDR3: CASTPGNSYNEQFF
size: NA; J: TRBJ2-5; V: TRBV27; D: TRBD1; DNA: TGTGCCAGCAGTTTATGGGGGACAGGGGGAACCCAGTACTTC; CDR3: CASSLWGTGGTQYF
size: NA; J: TRBJ2-7; V: TRBV18; D: TRBD1; DNA: TGTGCCAGCTCACCGGGACAGTACGAGCAGTACTTC; CDR3: CASSPGQYEQYF
size: NA; J: TRBJ2-3; V: TRBV7-8; D: NA; DNA: TGTGCCAGCAGCTTAGTTCAGGTAGATACGCAGTATTTT; CDR3: CASSLVQVDTQYF
size: NA; J: TRBJ1-4; V: TRBV5-1; D: NA; DNA: TGCGCCAGCAGCCGTACAGATCTAACTAATGAAAAACTGTTTTTT; CDR3: CASSRTDLTNEKLFF
size: NA; J: TRBJ2-7; V: TRBV7-9; D: NA; DNA: TGTTCCAGCAGCTTTAAGGAGGCTGCAGGGGTCAACGAGCAGTACTTC; CDR3: CSSSFKEAAGVNEQYF
size: NA; J: TRBJ2-1; V: TRBV4-2; D: NA; DNA: TGTGCCAGCAGCCAAGTCCTCCTATACAATGAGCAGTTCTTC; CDR3: CASSQVLLYNEQFF
size: NA; J: TRBJ2-7; V: TRBV9; D: NA; DNA: TGTGCCAGCAGCGGAGACATTACCTACGAGCAGTACTTC; CDR3: CASSGDITYEQYF